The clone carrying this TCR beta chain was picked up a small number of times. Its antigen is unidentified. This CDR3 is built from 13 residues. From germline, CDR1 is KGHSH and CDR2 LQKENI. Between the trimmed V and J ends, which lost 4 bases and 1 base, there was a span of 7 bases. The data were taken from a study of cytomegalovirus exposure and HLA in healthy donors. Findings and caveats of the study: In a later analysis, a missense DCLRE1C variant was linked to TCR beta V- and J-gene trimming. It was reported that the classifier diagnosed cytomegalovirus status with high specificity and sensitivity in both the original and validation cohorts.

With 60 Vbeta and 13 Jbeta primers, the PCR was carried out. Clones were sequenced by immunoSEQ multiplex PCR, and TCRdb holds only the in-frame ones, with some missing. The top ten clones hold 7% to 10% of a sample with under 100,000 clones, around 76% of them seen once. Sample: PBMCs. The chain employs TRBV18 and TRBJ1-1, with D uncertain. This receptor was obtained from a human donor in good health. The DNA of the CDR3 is TGTGCCAGCTCACTCGGGGAGAACACTGAAGCTTTCTTT. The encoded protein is CASSLGENTEAFF.